This record concerns one T cell receptor (beta chain) sequence. This sample was taken from a study of blood T cell repertoires in COVID-19. Study context: Some COVID-19 samples were acute and others convalescent; all came from the United States, Italy and Spain.

Produced via immunoSEQ multiplex PCR; TCRdb's table is partial and in-frame only. Seen here are 200,000 to 300,000 clones, 80% to 90% observed once, and the top ten hold approximately 4%. Germline lookup yields CDR1 LNHDA and CDR2 SQIVND (reference sequence). The CDR3 is 13 residues long. V was trimmed by 8 bases and J by 4 bases, leaving 11 bases between them. Material: peripheral blood. The V gene is TRBV19, the J gene TRBJ2-2, with a weak D call TRBD1 (6 bases). The receptor comes from a middle-aged woman with acute or convalescent COVID-19. The CDR3 loop is CASDIQGTGELFF. The CDR3 DNA follows: TGTGCCAGTGATATACAGGGCACCGGGGAGCTGTTTTTT.